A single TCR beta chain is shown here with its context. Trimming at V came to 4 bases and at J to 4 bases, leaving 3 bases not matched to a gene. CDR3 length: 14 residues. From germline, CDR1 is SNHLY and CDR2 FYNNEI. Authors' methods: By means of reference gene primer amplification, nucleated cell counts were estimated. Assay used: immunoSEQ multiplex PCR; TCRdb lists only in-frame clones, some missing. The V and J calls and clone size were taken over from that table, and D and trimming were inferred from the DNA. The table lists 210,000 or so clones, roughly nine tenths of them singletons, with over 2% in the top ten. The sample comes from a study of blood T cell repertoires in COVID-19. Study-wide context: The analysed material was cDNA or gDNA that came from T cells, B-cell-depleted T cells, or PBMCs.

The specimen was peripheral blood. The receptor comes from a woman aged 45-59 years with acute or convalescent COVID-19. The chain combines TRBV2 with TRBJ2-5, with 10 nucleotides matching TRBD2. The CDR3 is CASSASGRGETQYF. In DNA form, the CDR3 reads TGTGCCAGCAGTGCTAGCGGGAGAGGAGAGACCCAGTACTTC.